This T cell receptor (beta chain) was observed in a study of beta chain features in type 1 diabetes. What was sequenced were expressed TCRB transcripts, since all of the isolated RNA had been reverse transcribed. The repertoire was sequenced with immunoSEQ multiplex PCR; TCRdb's copy has only in-frame clones and lacks some. Counted here are 600,000 to 650,000 clones, roughly a sixth occurring once; the ten biggest clones make up about 0.087%. This clone was counted only a few times. The CDR3 has 16 residues. Germline V gene sequence: CDR1 LNHNV, CDR2 YYDKDF (reference sequence). The V end was cut by 0 bases, the J end by 1 base, with 13 bases between.

The clonotype comes from a man younger than 35 in good health. The chain uses TRBV15 and TRBJ2-7; D call uncertain. Sequences were obtained from naive CD4+ T cells from blood. The CDR3 DNA reads as TGTGCCACCAGCAGAGATCTCGTAAGGGCTTCCTACGAGCAGTACTTC. The encoded protein is CATSRDLVRASYEQYF.